These T cell receptor beta chains were read from a single sample in a study of technical replicates of blood from a handful of donors. Produced via immunoSEQ multiplex PCR; TCRdb's table is partial and in-frame only. Seen here are approximately 87,000 clones, roughly 95% observed once, and the top ten hold roughly 0.3%. The sequencing input was T cells isolated from PBMCs. These receptors came from a human donor in good health. Each CDR3 is given with its conserved first and last residue. The order of the fields is J gene, V gene, CDR3 protein.

>TRBJ1-6|TRBV6-5
CASSYSQGYNSPLHF
>TRBJ2-2|TRBV4-3
CASSPGFGIFTGELFF
>TRBJ2-2|TRBV2
CASSEEERGHTSGTGELFF
>TRBJ1-1|TRBV9
CASSPQVRVGKDTEAFF
>TRBJ1-4|TRBV27
CASRQGSQSYEKLFF
>TRBJ1-1|TRBV25-1
CASTGSPNTEAFF
>TRBJ1-3|TRBV25-1
CASSEYGGAGNTIYF
>TRBJ1-1|TRBV30
CAWVGDSSTEAFF
>TRBJ2-7|TRBV27
CASSLAGAYEQYF
>TRBJ1-5|TRBV19
CASSTLGQGFQPQHF
>TRBJ2-2|TRBV11-3
CASRQGATTGELFF
>TRBJ2-5|TRBV9
CASSATSGRTETQYF
>TRBJ2-7|TRBV5-1
CASRESGEQYF
>TRBJ2-5|TRBV11-2
CASSLVARFVFPETQYF
>TRBJ2-7|TRBV2
CASSEGWGRQDYEQYF
>TRBJ2-2|TRBV7-8
CASSLIGGNTGELFF
>TRBJ2-7|TRBV7-9
CASSLVLRTGGSYEQYF
>TRBJ1-5|TRBV7-2
CASSLKGLNQPQHF
>TRBJ1-2|TRBV30
CASTQGYGYTF
>TRBJ2-2|TRBV5-1
CASSSPLDTGELFF
>TRBJ2-3|TRBV7-2
CASREGDRYTDTQYF
>TRBJ2-2|TRBV5-4
CASSLSGGLDTGELFF
>TRBJ2-5|TRBV30
CAWSVSGQETQYF
>TRBJ2-1|TRBV13
CASSSKGLAGGRNEQFF
>TRBJ1-2|TRBV11-3
CASSPEGARYGYTF
>TRBJ1-4|TRBV19
CASSWGVATNEKLFF
>TRBJ1-4|TRBV30
CAWKAFNEKLFF
>TRBJ1-5|TRBV30
CAWSERGSNQPQHF
>TRBJ2-1|TRBV19
CASSIDQFPNDEQFF
>TRBJ2-7|TRBV11-2
CASSLDSTGGAKEQYF
>TRBJ1-1|TRBV7-6
CASSLGPPPGNTEAFF
>TRBJ1-1|TRBV30
CAWSGTLF
>TRBJ2-3|TRBV5-1
CASSLESATSGTDTQYF
>TRBJ1-5|TRBV7-6
CASSLVPGQGGDQPQHF
>TRBJ1-4|TRBV27
CASSLSGQMPGMGEKLFF
>TRBJ1-5|TRBV6-6
CASSQNAGDQPQHF
>TRBJ2-1|TRBV6-5
CASSLLGQSYNEQFF
>TRBJ2-7|TRBV7-9
CASSQDPGGYEQYF